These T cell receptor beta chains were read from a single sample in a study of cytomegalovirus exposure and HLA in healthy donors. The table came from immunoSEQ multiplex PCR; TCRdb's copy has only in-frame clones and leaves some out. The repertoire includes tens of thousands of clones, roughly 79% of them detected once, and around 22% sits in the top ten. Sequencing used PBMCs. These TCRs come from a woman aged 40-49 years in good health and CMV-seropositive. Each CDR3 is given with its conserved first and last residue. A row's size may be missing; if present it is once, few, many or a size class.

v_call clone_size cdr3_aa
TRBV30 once CAWSGQPNQPQHF
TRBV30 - CACQIGAGGYFGQYF
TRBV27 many CASSGGPGAFF
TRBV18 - CASSPDSIEGYGYTF
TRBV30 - CAWGQTSGGARHNEQFF
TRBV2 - CASRLTTADTQYF
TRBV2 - CASSEFRGGNQPQHF
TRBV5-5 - CASSLHRGQPSTDTQYF
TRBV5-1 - CASSPRTGWGTEAFF
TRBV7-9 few CASSLAPSDIQYF
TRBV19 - CASSPQGGLGTQYF
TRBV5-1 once CASSLDLAGGRTPNEQFF
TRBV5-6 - CASSLWGQGTYEQYF
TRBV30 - CAWALGGLGTYEQYF
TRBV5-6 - CASSPLLQGSHEQYF
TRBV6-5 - CASSRQLRQGDYTF
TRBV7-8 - CASSLGQGVPYGYTF
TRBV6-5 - CASSPTGGRIRKLFF
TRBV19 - CASDIGEQFF
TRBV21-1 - CASKTSGYTF
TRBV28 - CASSPNRGSTDTQYF
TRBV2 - CASSEAQAPGETQYF
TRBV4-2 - CASSQEQWTSGRADTQYF
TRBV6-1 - CASTAGPATNEKLFF
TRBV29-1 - CSVTTRDRGSWEQYF
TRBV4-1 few CASSQATGRANYGYTF
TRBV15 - CATSRAQANEAFF
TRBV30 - CAWSVISPGRPGNTIYF
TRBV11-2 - CASSSRGTGGVNEQFF
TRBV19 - CASSILSGGAEAQHF
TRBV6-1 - CASSEVTGLEAFF
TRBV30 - CAWSEVDGTALFF
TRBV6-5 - CATLAAHYNEQFF